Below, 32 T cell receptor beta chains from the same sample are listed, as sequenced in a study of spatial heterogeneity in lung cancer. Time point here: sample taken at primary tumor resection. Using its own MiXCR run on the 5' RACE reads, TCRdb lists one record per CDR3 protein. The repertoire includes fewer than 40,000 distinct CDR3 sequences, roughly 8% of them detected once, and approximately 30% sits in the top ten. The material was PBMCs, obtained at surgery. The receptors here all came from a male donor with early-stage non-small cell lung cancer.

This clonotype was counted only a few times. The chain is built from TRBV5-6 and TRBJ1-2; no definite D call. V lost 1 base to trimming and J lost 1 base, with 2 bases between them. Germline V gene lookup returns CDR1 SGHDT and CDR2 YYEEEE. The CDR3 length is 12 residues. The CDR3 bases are TGTGCCAGCAGCTTGAGTAACTATGGCTACACCTTC. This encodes CASSLSNYGYTF. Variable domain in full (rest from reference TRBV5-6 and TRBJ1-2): DAGVTQSPTHLIKTRGQQVTLRCSPKSGHDTVSWYQQALGQGPQFIFQYYEEEERQRGNFPDRFSGHQFPNYSSELNVNALLLGDSALYLCASSLSNYGYTFGSGTRLTVV.

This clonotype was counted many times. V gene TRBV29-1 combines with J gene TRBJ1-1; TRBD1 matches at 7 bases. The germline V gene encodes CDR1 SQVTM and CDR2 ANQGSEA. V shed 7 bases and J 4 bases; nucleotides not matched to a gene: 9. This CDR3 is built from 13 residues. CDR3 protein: CSGDRASGTEAFF. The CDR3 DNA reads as TGCAGCGGCGACAGGGCTTCGGGCACTGAAGCTTTCTTT.

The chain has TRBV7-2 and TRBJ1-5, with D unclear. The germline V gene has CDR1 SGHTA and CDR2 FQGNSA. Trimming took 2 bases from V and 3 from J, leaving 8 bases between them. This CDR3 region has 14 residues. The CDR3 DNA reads TGTGCCAGCAGCTTAAGGCAGGACAATCAGCCCCAGCATTTT. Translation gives CASSLRQDNQPQHF.

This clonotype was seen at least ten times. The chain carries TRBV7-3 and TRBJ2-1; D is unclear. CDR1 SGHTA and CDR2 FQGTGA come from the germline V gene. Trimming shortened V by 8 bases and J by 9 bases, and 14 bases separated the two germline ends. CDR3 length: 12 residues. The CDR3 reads CASGETLSEQFF. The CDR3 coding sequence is TGTGCCAGCGGAGAAACACTTAGTGAGCAGTTCTTC.

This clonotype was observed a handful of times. The CDR3 here is CASSDHQGYRTEAFF. For the CDR3, the DNA is TGTGCCAGCAGTGACCACCAGGGGTATCGGACTGAAGCTTTCTTT. V gene TRBV6-1 combines with J gene TRBJ1-1; tentatively, D is TRBD1 (6 bases). This CDR3 contains 15 residues. Trimming cost V 3 bases and J 5 bases, with 16 bases left between them. Germline CDR1 reads MNHNS; CDR2 reads SASEGT.

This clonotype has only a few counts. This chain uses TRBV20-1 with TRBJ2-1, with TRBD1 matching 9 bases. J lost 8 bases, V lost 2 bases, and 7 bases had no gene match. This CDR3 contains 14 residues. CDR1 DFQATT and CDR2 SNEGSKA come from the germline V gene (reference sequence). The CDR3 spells CSARSGQGFHEQFF. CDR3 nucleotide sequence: TGCAGTGCTAGATCCGGACAGGGGTTCCATGAGCAGTTCTTC.

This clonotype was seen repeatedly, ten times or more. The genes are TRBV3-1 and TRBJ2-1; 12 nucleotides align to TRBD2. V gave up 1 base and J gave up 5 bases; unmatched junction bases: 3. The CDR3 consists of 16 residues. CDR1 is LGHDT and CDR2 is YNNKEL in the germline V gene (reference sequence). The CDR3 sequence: CASSQGTSGKDNEQFF. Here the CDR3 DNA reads TGTGCCAGCAGCCAAGGGACTAGCGGGAAGGACAATGAGCAGTTCTTC.

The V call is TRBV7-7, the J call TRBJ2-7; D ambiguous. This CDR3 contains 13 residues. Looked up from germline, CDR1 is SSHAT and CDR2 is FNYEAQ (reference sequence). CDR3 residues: CASSLAWAYEQYV. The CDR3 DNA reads TGTGCTAGCAGCTTAGCTTGGGCCTACGAGCAGTACGTC.

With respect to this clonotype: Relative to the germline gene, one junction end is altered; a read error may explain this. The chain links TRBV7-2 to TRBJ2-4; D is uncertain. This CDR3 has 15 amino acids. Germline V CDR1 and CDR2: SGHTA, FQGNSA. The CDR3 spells CASSLDSSRGNVQYF. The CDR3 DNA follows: TGTGCCAGCAGCTTAGATTCATCTAGAGGAAACGTTCAGTACTTC.

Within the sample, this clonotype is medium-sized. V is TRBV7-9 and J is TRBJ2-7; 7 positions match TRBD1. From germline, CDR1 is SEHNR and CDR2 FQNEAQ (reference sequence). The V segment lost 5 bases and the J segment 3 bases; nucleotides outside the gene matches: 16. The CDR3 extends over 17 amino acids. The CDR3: CASSPNLFQGVFYEQYV. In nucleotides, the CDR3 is TGTGCCAGCAGCCCGAATCTTTTCCAGGGGGTATTCTACGAGCAGTACGTC.

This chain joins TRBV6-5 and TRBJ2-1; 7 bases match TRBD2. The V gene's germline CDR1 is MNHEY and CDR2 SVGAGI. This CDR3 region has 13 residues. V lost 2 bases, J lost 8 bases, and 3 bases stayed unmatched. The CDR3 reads CASSYGLEYEQFF. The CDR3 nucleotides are TGTGCCAGCAGTTACGGACTAGAATATGAGCAGTTCTTC.

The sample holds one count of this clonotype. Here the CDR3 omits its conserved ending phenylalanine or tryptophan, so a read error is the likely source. The CDR3 DNA reads as TGTGCTAGTGGTTTATTTGGGGCCTTCTCCTACAATGAGCAGTTCCTC. This encodes CASGLFGAFSYNEQFL. This sequence joins TRBV12-5 and TRBJ2-1; TRBD1 might be the D (5 bases). Germline CDR1 and CDR2: LGHNT and FRNRAP. With 3 bases removed from V and 0 bases from J, the gap between germline ends came to 12 bases. CDR3 length: 16 residues.

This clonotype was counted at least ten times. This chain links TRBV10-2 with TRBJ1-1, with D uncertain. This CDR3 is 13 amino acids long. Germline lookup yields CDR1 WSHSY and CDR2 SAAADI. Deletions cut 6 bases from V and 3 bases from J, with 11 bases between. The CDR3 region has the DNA TGCGCCAGCAGATCAACCTACGACACTGAAGCTTTCTTT. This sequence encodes CASRSTYDTEAFF.

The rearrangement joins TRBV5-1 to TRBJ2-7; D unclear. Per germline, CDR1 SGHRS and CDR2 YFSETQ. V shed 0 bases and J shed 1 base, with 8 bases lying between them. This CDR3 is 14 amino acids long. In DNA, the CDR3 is TGCGCCAGCAGCTTGGTGGTAGGATCCTACGAGCAGTACTTC. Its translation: CASSLVVGSYEQYF.

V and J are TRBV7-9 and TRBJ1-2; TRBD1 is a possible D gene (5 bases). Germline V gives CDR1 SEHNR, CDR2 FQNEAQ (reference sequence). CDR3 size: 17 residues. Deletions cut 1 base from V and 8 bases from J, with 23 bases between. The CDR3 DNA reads TGTGCCAGCAGCTTAGGTTTGGAACCGAGGGGATTTGGAGGCTACACCTTC. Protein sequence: CASSLGLEPRGFGGYTF.

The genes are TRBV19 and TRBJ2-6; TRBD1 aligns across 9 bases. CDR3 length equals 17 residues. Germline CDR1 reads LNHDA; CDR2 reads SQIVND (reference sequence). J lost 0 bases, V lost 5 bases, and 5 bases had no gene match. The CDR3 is CASSADRGYSGANVLTF. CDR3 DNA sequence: TGTGCCAGTAGTGCGGACAGGGGCTACTCTGGGGCCAACGTCCTGACTTTC.

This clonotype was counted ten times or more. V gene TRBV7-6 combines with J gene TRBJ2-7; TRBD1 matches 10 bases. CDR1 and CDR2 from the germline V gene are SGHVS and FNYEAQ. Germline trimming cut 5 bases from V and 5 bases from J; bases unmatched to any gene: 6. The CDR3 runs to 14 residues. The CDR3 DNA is TGTGCCAGCAGCAAAGGGACAGGGGTCCACGAGCAGTACGTC. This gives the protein CASSKGTGVHEQYV.

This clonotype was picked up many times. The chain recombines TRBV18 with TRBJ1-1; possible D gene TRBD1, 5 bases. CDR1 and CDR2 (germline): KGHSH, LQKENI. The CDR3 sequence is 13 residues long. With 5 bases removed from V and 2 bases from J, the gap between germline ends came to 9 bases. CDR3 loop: CASSEGLNTEAFF. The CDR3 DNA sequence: TGTGCCAGCTCAGAGGGGTTAAACACTGAAGCTTTCTTT. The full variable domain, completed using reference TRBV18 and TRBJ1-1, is NAGVMQNPRHLVRRRGQEARLRCSPMKGHSHVYWYRQLPEEGLKFMVYLQKENIIDESGMPKERFSAEFPKEGPSILRIQQVVRGDSAAYFCASSEGLNTEAFFGQGTRLTVV.

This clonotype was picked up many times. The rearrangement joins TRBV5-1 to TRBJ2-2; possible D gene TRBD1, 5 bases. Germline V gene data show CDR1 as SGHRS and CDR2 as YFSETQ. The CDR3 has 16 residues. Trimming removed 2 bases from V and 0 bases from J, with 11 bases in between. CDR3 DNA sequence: TGCGCCAGCAGCTTCCTCGACAGAACGAACACCGGGGAGCTGTTTTTT. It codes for CASSFLDRTNTGELFF.

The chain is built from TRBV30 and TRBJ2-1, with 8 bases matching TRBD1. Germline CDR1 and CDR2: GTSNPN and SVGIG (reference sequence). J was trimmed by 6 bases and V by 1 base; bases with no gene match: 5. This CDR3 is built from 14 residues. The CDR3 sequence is CAWSAGTGSNEQFF. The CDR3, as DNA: TGTGCCTGGAGTGCCGGGACAGGCTCCAATGAGCAGTTCTTC.

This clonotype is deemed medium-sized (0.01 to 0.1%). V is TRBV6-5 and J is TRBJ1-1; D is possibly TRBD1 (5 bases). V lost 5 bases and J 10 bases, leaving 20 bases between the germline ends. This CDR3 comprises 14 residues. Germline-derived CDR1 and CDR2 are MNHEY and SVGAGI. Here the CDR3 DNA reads TGTGCCAGCAGTCCCACAGGTGGTTGGTTTGGAGCTTTCTTT. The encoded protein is CASSPTGGWFGAFF.

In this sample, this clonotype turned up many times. The CDR3 is CASSRPLAKSGEQYV. CDR3 bases: TGTGCCAGCAGCAGGCCGCTAGCGAAGTCTGGCGAGCAGTACGTC. The chain recombines TRBV21-1 with TRBJ2-7; the D call in the table, TRBD2, was not verified against the DNA. TRBV21-1 represents a pseudogene. The CDR3 length is 15 residues.

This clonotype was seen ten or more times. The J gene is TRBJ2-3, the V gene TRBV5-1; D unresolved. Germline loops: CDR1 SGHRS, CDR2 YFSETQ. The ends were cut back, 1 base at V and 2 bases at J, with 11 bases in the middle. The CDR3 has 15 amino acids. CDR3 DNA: TGCGCCAGCAGCTTGCCTTTAGATAACACAGATACGCAGTATTTT. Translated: CASSLPLDNTDTQYF.

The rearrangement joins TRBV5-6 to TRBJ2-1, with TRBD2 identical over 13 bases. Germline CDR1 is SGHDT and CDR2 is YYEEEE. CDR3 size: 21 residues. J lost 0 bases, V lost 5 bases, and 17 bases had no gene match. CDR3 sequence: CASSSTGLAGFSTSSYNEQFF. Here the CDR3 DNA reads TGTGCCAGCAGTTCAACGGGACTAGCGGGGTTTTCAACCAGCTCCTACAATGAGCAGTTCTTC. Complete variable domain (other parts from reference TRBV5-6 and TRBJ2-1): DAGVTQSPTHLIKTRGQQVTLRCSPKSGHDTVSWYQQALGQGPQFIFQYYEEEERQRGNFPDRFSGHQFPNYSSELNVNALLLGDSALYLCASSSTGLAGFSTSSYNEQFFGPGTRLTVL.

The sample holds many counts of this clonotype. The DNA for the CDR3 is TGTGCCAGCAGCTTGTACCATGAGCAGTTCTTC. Its translation: CASSLYHEQFF. The V gene is TRBV5-6, the J gene TRBJ2-1; no firm D call. V was clipped by 1 base and J by 8 bases, with 4 bases between them. Germline V lookup: CDR1 SGHDT, CDR2 YYEEEE. This CDR3 contains 11 residues. Using reference TRBV5-6 and TRBJ2-1 for the parts outside the CDR3, the full variable domain is DAGVTQSPTHLIKTRGQQVTLRCSPKSGHDTVSWYQQALGQGPQFIFQYYEEEERQRGNFPDRFSGHQFPNYSSELNVNALLLGDSALYLCASSLYHEQFFGPGTRLTVL.

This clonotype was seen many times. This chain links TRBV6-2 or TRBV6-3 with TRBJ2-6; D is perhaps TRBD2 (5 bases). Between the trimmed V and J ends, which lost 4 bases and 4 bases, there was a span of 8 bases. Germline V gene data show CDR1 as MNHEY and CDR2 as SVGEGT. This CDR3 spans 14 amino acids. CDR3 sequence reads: CASSSGEGANVLTF. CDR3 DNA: TGTGCCAGCAGTTCCGGGGAGGGGGCCAACGTCCTGACTTTC.

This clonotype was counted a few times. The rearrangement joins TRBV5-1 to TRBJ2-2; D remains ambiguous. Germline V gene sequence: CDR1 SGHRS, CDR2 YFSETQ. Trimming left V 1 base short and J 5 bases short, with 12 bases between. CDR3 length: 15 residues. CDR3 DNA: TGCGCCAGCAGCTTGATACAGACACGTACCGGGGAGCTGTTTTTT. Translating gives CASSLIQTRTGELFF. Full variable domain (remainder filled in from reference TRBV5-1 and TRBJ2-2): KAGVTQTPRYLIKTRGQQVTLSCSPISGHRSVSWYQQTPGQGLQFLFEYFSETQRNKGNFPGRFSGRQFSNSRSEMNVSTLELGDSALYLCASSLIQTRTGELFFGEGSRLTVL.

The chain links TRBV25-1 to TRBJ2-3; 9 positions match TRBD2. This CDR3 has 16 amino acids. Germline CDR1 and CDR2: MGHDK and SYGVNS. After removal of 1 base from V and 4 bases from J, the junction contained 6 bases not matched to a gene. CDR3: CASSEFAGGAADTQYF. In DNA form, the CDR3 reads TGTGCCAGCAGTGAATTCGCGGGGGGGGCAGCAGATACGCAGTATTTT.

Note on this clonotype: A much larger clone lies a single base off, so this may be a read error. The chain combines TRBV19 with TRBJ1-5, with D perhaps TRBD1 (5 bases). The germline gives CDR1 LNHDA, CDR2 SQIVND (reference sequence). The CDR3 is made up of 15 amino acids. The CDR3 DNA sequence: TGTGCCAGTAGGTTACTTCCGTGGGGCAATCAGTCCCAGCATTTT. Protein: CASRLLPWGNQSQHF.

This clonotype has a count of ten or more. CDR3 protein: CASSFPDYYGELFF. The CDR3 DNA reads as TGTGCCAGCAGTTTTCCGGACTACTACGGGGAGCTGTTTTTT. The chain recombines TRBV28 with TRBJ2-2; TRBD2 is a possible D gene (6 bases). The CDR3 is made up of 14 amino acids. The ends were cut back, 3 bases at V and 7 bases at J, with 12 bases in the middle. Germline lookup yields CDR1 MDHEN and CDR2 SYDVKM.

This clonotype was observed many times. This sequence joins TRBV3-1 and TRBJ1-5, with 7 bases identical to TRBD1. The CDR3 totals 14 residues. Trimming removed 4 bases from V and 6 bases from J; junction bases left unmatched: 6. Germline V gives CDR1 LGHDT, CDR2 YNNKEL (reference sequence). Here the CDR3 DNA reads TGTGCCAGCAGCCGAAGGGGACAGAGTCAGCCCCAGCATTTT. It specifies CASSRRGQSQPQHF.

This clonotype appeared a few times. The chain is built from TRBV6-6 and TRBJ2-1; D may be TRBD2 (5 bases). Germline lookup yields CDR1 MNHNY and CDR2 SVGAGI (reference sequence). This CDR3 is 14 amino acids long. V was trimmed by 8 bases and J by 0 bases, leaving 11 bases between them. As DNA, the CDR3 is TGTGCCAGCGATGGAGGCACCTCCTACAATGAGCAGTTCTTC. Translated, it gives CASDGGTSYNEQFF.